This T cell receptor (beta chain) is from a study of T cells in Graves' hyperthyroidism and ophthalmopathy. General study points: Stable hyperthyroidism and ophthalmopathy were separated using 13 V-J signatures.

There were TCR beta CDR3 regions amplified from RNA transcripts. First-round RT-PCR with HTBI primers amplified the TCR CDR3 region. TCRdb processed the multiplex PCR reads anew with MiXCR; each CDR3 protein has one entry. The table has 600,000 to 650,000 distinct CDR3 sequences, less than 25% seen once. This clonotype was seen more than once but under ten times. The antigen is not known. This CDR3 is 15 amino acids long. The V gene's germline CDR1 is SQVTM and CDR2 ANQGSEA. The V and J ends lost 3 bases and 5 bases, in that order; junction bases with no gene match: 10. A patient was excluded if there was uncontrolled infection, other autoimmune disease, pregnancy or lactation.

The J gene is TRBJ2-5, the V gene TRBV29-1, with TRBD2 identical over 9 bases. The sample consisted of blood. The origin of this receptor is a man aged 25-45 years with Graves' ophthalmopathy. The CDR3 nucleotides are TGCAGCGTTGAGGTTAGCGGGAGTCGGATTGAGACCCAGTACTTC. Residues: CSVEVSGSRIETQYF.